These 13 T cell receptor beta chains came from one sample sequenced in a study of CD8 T cells in Susac syndrome (dated by TCRdb to about 2019). The library relied on the immunoSEQ multiplex PCR assay. RNA was extracted using the RNeasy kit, and about 0.45 to 1 ug of the RNA was reverse transcribed with random hexamers. Using fastp at Q25 and MiXCR, TCRdb reprocessed the public reads and kept productive beta chains. CDR3 protein duplicates are merged, each entry listing the most common genes and DNA. The sample table shows some 120,000 distinct CDR3 sequences, and 80% to 95% are seen once. The ten top clones hold roughly 0.14% of the sample. Sequencing used CD4+ T cells from PBMCs. The receptors were gathered from a human donor in good health.

This clonotype has more than one count but fewer than ten. The V call is TRBV7-2, the J call TRBJ2-7; D call uncertain. Trimming stripped 5 bases from V and 2 bases from J, with 10 bases between. This CDR3 is built from 13 residues. CDR1 is SGHTA, CDR2 FQGNSA, per germline. This chain's CDR3 is CASSPGPTYEQYF. The CDR3 coding sequence is TGTGCCAGCAGCCCCGGCCCAACCTACGAGCAGTACTTC.

This clonotype has just a few counts. The chain combines TRBV6-2 or TRBV6-3 with TRBJ1-2, with a possible D match to TRBD1 (5 bases). V lost 2 bases to trimming and J lost 4 bases, with 5 bases between them. This CDR3 has 12 residues. Germline CDR1 reads MNHEY; CDR2 reads SVGEGT. In DNA, the CDR3 is TGTGCCAGCAGTTACGACAGCTATGGCTACACCTTC. Translating it yields CASSYDSYGYTF.

J is TRBJ2-1 and V is TRBV7-8, with 8 nucleotides matching TRBD2. V lost 1 base to trimming and J lost 4 bases; unmatched junction nucleotides: 6. Germline V CDR1 and CDR2: SGHVS, FQNEAQ. The CDR3 has 16 residues. CDR3 coding DNA: TGTGCCAGCAGCTTAGAACCTAGCGGGCGTTACAATGAGCAGTTCTTC. Amino acid sequence: CASSLEPSGRYNEQFF.

The rearrangement links TRBV6-5 to TRBJ2-3; 9 nucleotides align to TRBD2. Germline V CDR1 and CDR2: MNHEY, SVGAGI. CDR3 length: 14 amino acids. V trimming: 4 bases; J trimming: 7 bases; junction bases outside the gene matches: 6. This CDR3 reads CASSSGLAFNTQYF. The CDR3 DNA is TGTGCCAGCAGTTCGGGACTAGCATTTAATACGCAGTATTTT.

The chain recombines TRBV5-1 with TRBJ2-7; D is unclear. Germline loops: CDR1 SGHRS, CDR2 YFSETQ. CDR3 size: 14 residues. V dropped 2 bases and J dropped 2 bases, with 11 bases sitting between them. CDR3 loop: CASSLRSMTYEQYF. CDR3 nucleotide sequence: TGCGCCAGCAGCTTACGGAGTATGACCTACGAGCAGTACTTC. Filled out from reference TRBV5-1 and TRBJ2-7, the complete variable domain reads KAGVTQTPRYLIKTRGQQVTLSCSPISGHRSVSWYQQTPGQGLQFLFEYFSETQRNKGNFPGRFSGRQFSNSRSEMNVSTLELGDSALYLCASSLRSMTYEQYFGPGTRLTVT.

The chain carries TRBV29-1 and TRBJ2-7; D ambiguous. The germline V and J ends were trimmed by 3 bases and 2 bases, with 11 bases remaining between them. The CDR3 covers 13 residues. Germline CDR1 SQVTM, CDR2 ANQGSEA. The CDR3 loop reads CSVEGQTPYEQYF. CDR3 nucleotides: TGCAGCGTTGAGGGCCAAACCCCCTACGAGCAGTACTTC.

This clonotype occurred once. The CDR3 spells CASSQSPSGRMLYNEQFF. In DNA, the CDR3 is TGTGCCAGCAGCCAATCGCCTAGCGGGAGGATGCTCTACAATGAGCAGTTCTTC. The chain links TRBV3-1 to TRBJ2-1, with 11 bases lining up with TRBD2. Losses at the gene ends were 2 bases for V and 3 bases for J; bases not matched to a gene: 9. The CDR3 spans 18 residues. CDR1 LGHDT and CDR2 YNNKEL come from the germline V gene (reference sequence).

The chain uses TRBV5-1 and TRBJ1-4; no definite D call. In germline, CDR1 is SGHRS, CDR2 YFSETQ. With 0 bases removed from V and 8 bases from J, the gap between germline ends came to 11 bases. This CDR3 has 14 amino acids. CDR3 DNA: TGCGCCAGCAGCTTGGAGGATCCGGGGGAAAAACTGTTTTTT. Amino acids: CASSLEDPGEKLFF.

The chain recombines TRBV4-3 with TRBJ2-5; D is undetermined. Germline CDR1 reads LGHNA; CDR2 reads YSLEER. The CDR3 spans 16 residues. Trimming left V 1 base short and J 5 bases short, with 17 bases between. This chain's CDR3 is CASSQGYGSEVETQYF. CDR3 nucleotide sequence: TGCGCCAGCAGCCAAGGGTACGGCTCGGAAGTCGAGACCCAGTACTTC.

The rearrangement joins TRBV7-2 to TRBJ1-5; D unresolved. Trimming cost V 1 base and J 3 bases, with 7 bases left between them. The CDR3 runs to 14 residues. Germline CDR1 SGHTA, CDR2 FQGNSA. CDR3 coding DNA: TGTGCCAGCAGCTTAGGGGCCGCCAATCAGCCCCAGCATTTT. It codes for CASSLGAANQPQHF.

To note about this clonotype: A read error may account for a junction end that differs from germline. The chain uses TRBV29-1 and TRBJ2-1, with D uncertain. The CDR3 sequence is 14 residues long. Germline V CDR1 and CDR2: SQVTM, ANQGSEA. CDR3 amino acids: CSGIKLSSVAEPIF. The CDR3 bases are TGCAGCGGAATTAAACTCTCAAGCGTGGCCGAACCGATCTTC.

The chain carries TRBV4-1 and TRBJ2-2, with 7 bases fitting TRBD2. With V trimmed by 1 base and J by 1 base, 9 bases remained unmatched. This CDR3 region has 18 residues. Germline lookup yields CDR1 MGHRA and CDR2 YSYEKL. The CDR3 is CASSQAAGVAENTGELFF. In DNA form, the CDR3 reads TGCGCCAGCAGCCAAGCCGCGGGAGTGGCGGAGAACACCGGGGAGCTGTTTTTT.

This chain joins TRBV20-1 and TRBJ1-2; possible D gene TRBD1, 6 bases. Germline V gene lookup returns CDR1 DFQATT and CDR2 SNEGSKA (reference sequence). Trimming removed 0 bases from V and 4 bases from J, with 21 bases in between. CDR3 length equals 17 residues. This CDR3 is CSARDGLRGSASYGYTF. CDR3 in DNA: TGCAGTGCTAGAGATGGTCTCAGGGGAAGCGCGTCCTATGGCTACACCTTC.